This TCR beta chain was documented in a study of blood T cell repertoires in COVID-19. CDR1 and CDR2 (germline): SGHTA, FQGNSA. V lost 4 bases and J lost 3, with 17 bases in between. CDR3 length: 16 amino acids. Generated by immunoSEQ multiplex PCR, the TCRdb table keeps only in-frame clones and is missing some. This sample has 180,000 or so clones, with over 75% found just once. The sequencing input was peripheral blood. This sequence was found in a man aged 40-50 years with active or convalescent COVID-19. This chain joins TRBV7-2 and TRBJ2-3; tentative D call: TRBD1 (8 bases). CDR3 in amino acids: CASSYLQGGRTDTQYF. The DNA of the CDR3 is TGTGCCAGCAGCTACCTACAGGGGGGGCGAACAGATACGCAGTATTTT.